This TCR beta chain was identified in a study of blood T cell repertoires in COVID-19. Per the germline V gene, CDR1 is MNHEY and CDR2 is SMNVEV (reference sequence). The CDR3 runs 15 residues. V lost 2 bases to trimming and J lost 2 bases; unmatched junction nucleotides: 3. Clones were sequenced by immunoSEQ multiplex PCR, and TCRdb holds only the in-frame ones, with some missing. The sample carries 100,000 to 150,000 clones, roughly 84% recorded once. The gene calls are TRBV27 and TRBJ2-3, with 8 bases that match TRBD1. The sequence was collected from a woman of 80 years or more with acute or convalescent COVID-19. Sequencing was done on a sample of peripheral blood. CDR3 amino acids: CASSLTGGNTDTQYF. DNA of the CDR3: TGTGCCAGCAGTTTAACAGGGGGGAACACAGATACGCAGTATTTT.